Listed here are 23 T cell receptor beta chains from one sample, sequenced in a study of blood T cells in healthy people across ages (dated by TCRdb to between 2014 and 2016). The method was 5' RACE. TCRdb records Illumina HiSeq 2500 as the sequencer. A second about 6 to 11 cycle PCR used a sample-barcoded 5' primer and a J-beta primer mix. TCRdb cleaned the public reads at Q25 with fastp, built clones with MiXCR and kept in-frame beta chains. CDR3 protein sequences are deduplicated, and each keeps its most common genes and DNA. The sample records around 1.5 million distinct CDR3 sequences, approximately 59% of which are singletons. The ten biggest clones cover about 6.7% of the sample. Material for sequencing was blood. The receptor source for this set is a man aged 18 to 29 in good health.

J is TRBJ1-1 and V is TRBV25-1, with TRBD1 as a possible D gene (5 bases). V lost 3 bases and J 5 bases, leaving 16 bases between the germline ends. The CDR3 spans 15 residues. Per the germline V gene, CDR1 is MGHDK and CDR2 is SYGVNS. DNA of the CDR3: TGTGCCAGCAGTGACGAAGGTAACGGGGGAACTGAAGCTTTCTTT. It is translated as CASSDEGNGGTEAFF.

The chain has TRBV19 and TRBJ2-5; D possibly corresponds to TRBD1 (7 bases). This CDR3 contains 15 residues. Deletions cut 3 bases from V and 4 bases from J, with 15 bases between. In germline, CDR1 is LNHDA, CDR2 SQIVND (reference sequence). The CDR3 DNA follows: TGTGCCAGTAGTATTGGGCCAGGGGGAGGAGAGACCCAGTACTTC. Translation: CASSIGPGGGETQYF.

This clonotype was counted only a few times. The V gene is TRBV29-1, the J gene TRBJ1-2, with 9 bases matching TRBD1. Germline CDR1 SQVTM, CDR2 ANQGSEA. V was pared by 7 bases and J by 1 base, with 7 bases of the junction left unmatched. The CDR3 covers 14 residues. This CDR3 reads CSARTGEDNYGYTF. In nucleotides, the CDR3 is TGCAGCGCTAGGACAGGGGAAGATAACTATGGCTACACCTTC. Complete variable domain (other parts from reference TRBV29-1 and TRBJ1-2): SAVISQKPSRDICQRGTSLTIQCQVDSQVTMMFWYRQQPGQSLTLIATANQGSEATYESGFVIDKFPISRPNLTFSTLTVSNMSPEDSSIYLCSARTGEDNYGYTFGSGTRLTVV.

The chain employs TRBV14 and TRBJ1-1; D might be TRBD1 (6 bases). Trimming pared 4 bases from V and 9 bases from J, leaving 12 bases between. CDR3 length equals 12 residues. Germline V gene lookup returns CDR1 SGHDN and CDR2 FVKESK. The CDR3 reads CASSPDRRKAFF. The CDR3 coding sequence is TGTGCCAGCAGCCCGGACAGACGCAAAGCTTTCTTT.

This clonotype was picked up a small number of times. This chain's CDR3 is CASSSLAGGLGKNIQYF. The CDR3 DNA is TGTGCCAGCAGTTCCCTAGCGGGAGGGCTAGGCAAAAACATTCAGTACTTC. J is TRBJ2-4 and V is TRBV12-3 or TRBV12-4; 12 nucleotides line up with TRBD2. The CDR3 is 17 amino acids. With 4 bases clipped from V and 3 bases from J, the junction kept 7 bases outside the gene matches.

This clonotype was detected a few times. J is TRBJ2-4 and V is TRBV29-1; 11 bases agree with TRBD1. CDR1 is SQVTM and CDR2 is ANQGSEA in the germline V gene. Trimming took 3 bases from V and 13 from J; bases not matched to a gene: 8. The CDR3 extends over 13 amino acids. The CDR3 DNA follows: TGCAGCGTTGAGGGACAGGGGGTGCAAGAGCAGTACTTC. This codes for CSVEGQGVQEQYF.

This clonotype appeared a single time. Written as DNA, the CDR3 is TGCGCCAGCAGCCAAGATCGAGCGGGCCACACAGATACGCAGTATTTT. Protein product: CASSQDRAGHTDTQYF. The chain has TRBV4-3 and TRBJ2-3, with D tentatively TRBD2 (6 bases). V was trimmed by 0 bases and J by 2 bases, leaving 12 bases between them. Germline lookup yields CDR1 LGHNA and CDR2 YSLEER. The length of the CDR3 is 16 residues.

This clonotype showed up just a few times. This sequence joins TRBV7-9 and TRBJ1-4, with TRBD1 matching 9 bases. Germline CDR1 SEHNR, CDR2 FQNEAQ (reference sequence). The CDR3 loop spans 14 amino acids. V was pared by 4 bases and J by 8 bases, with 5 bases of the junction left unmatched. DNA of the CDR3: TGTGCCAGCAGCTCGACAGGGGGAAGAGAAAAACTGTTTTTT. It is translated as CASSSTGGREKLFF.

This clonotype was found a few times. The V call is TRBV11-2, the J call TRBJ2-1; 9 nucleotides align to TRBD2. The CDR3 loop spans 16 amino acids. After removal of 6 bases from V and 0 bases from J, the junction contained 6 bases not matched to a gene. CDR1 and CDR2 (germline): SGHAT, FQNNGV. In DNA, the CDR3 is TGTGCCAGCAGTACACTTAGCGGGAGCTCCTACAATGAGCAGTTCTTC. Residues: CASSTLSGSSYNEQFF.

The chain uses TRBV4-3 and TRBJ1-2, with TRBD1 as a possible D gene (5 bases). The CDR3 consists of 14 residues. Germline V gives CDR1 LGHNA, CDR2 YSLEER. V was pared by 3 bases and J by 4 bases, with 12 bases between. The chain's CDR3 is CASSHPGTPYGYTF. The DNA of the CDR3 is TGCGCCAGCAGCCACCCCGGGACTCCCTATGGCTACACCTTC.

Only one count was recorded for this clonotype. CDR3 nucleotide sequence: TGTGCCAGCAGCCAAGAATCCGGTTCACCCCTCCACTTT. Amino acid sequence: CASSQESGSPLHF. The genes are TRBV3-1 and TRBJ1-6; D not resolved. The CDR3 has 13 amino acids. V lost 0 bases to trimming and J lost 9 bases, with 6 bases between them. Germline V gene lookup returns CDR1 LGHDT and CDR2 YNNKEL (reference sequence).

This chain uses TRBV18 with TRBJ2-7, with a weak D call TRBD1 (5 bases). The germline gives CDR1 KGHSH, CDR2 LQKENI. With 2 bases removed from V and 3 bases from J, the gap between germline ends came to 17 bases. This CDR3 contains 16 residues. CDR3 nucleotide sequence: TGTGCCAGCTCACCAACTAAGGGGTTCCAGTTCTACGAGCAGTACTTC. Amino acids: CASSPTKGFQFYEQYF.

Note on this clonotype: The junction differs from germline at one of its ends, possibly a read error. This chain links TRBV2 with TRBJ2-3; possibly TRBD1 or TRBD2 for D (5 bases each). The CDR3 length is 15 residues. CDR1 and CDR2 (germline): SNHLY, FYNNEI. Here the CDR3 reads CAWVPLASSTGTQYF. In DNA, the CDR3 is TGTGCCTGGGTCCCACTCGCCTCTAGCACAGGTACGCAGTATTTT. The variable domain in full, completed from reference TRBV2 and TRBJ2-3, reads EPEVTQTPSHQVTQMGQEVILRCVPISNHLYFYWYRQILGQKVEFLVSFYNNEISEKSEIFDDQFSVERPDGSNFTLKIRSTKLEDSAMYFCAWVPLASSTGTQYFGPGTRLTVL.

This clonotype turned up a few times. The V call is TRBV5-1, the J call TRBJ1-4; unclear D gene. This CDR3 spans 14 amino acids. The V end lost 4 bases, the J end lost 0 bases, and 7 bases lay between the germline ends. The germline V gene encodes CDR1 SGHRS and CDR2 YFSETQ. In DNA form, the CDR3 reads TGCGCCAGCAGCCACTACTCAACTAATGAAAAACTGTTTTTT. Amino acid sequence: CASSHYSTNEKLFF.

The rearrangement uses TRBV20-1 and TRBJ2-4; D is possibly TRBD1 (5 bases). Looked up from germline, CDR1 is DFQATT and CDR2 is SNEGSKA (reference sequence). The V end lost 0 bases, the J end lost 13 bases, and 28 bases lay between the germline ends. This CDR3 contains 17 residues. CDR3 sequence reads: CSARDRGRVRLINEQYF. CDR3 nucleotides: TGCAGTGCTAGAGATCGAGGCAGGGTACGTTTGATAAATGAGCAGTACTTC.

The chain carries TRBV10-3 and TRBJ2-3; 15 bases fit TRBD2. The CDR3 has 19 residues. CDR1 is ENHRY and CDR2 is SYGVKD in the germline V gene. J was trimmed by 3 bases and V by 4 bases; bases with no gene match: 11. The CDR3 DNA follows: TGTGCCATCAGTGGATCCCCCGGACTAGCGGGGGGGGGTACAGATACGCAGTATTTT. It is translated as CAISGSPGLAGGGTDTQYF.

The chain is built from TRBV4-1 and TRBJ2-3; 8 bases are shared with TRBD1. Germline V gives CDR1 MGHRA, CDR2 YSYEKL. With 3 bases clipped from V and 3 bases from J, the junction kept 5 bases outside the gene matches. This CDR3 is 15 amino acids long. The CDR3 loop reads CASSQEDRETDTQYF. DNA of the CDR3: TGCGCCAGCAGCCAGGAGGACAGGGAAACAGATACGCAGTATTTT.

This rearrangement joins TRBV20-1 to TRBJ2-7, with TRBD2 identical over 10 bases. Germline V gives CDR1 DFQATT, CDR2 SNEGSKA (reference sequence). The V segment lost 6 bases and the J segment 2 bases; nucleotides outside the gene matches: 7. The CDR3 totals 14 residues. This CDR3 reads CSATLAGVAYEQYF. The CDR3 region has the DNA TGCAGTGCAACTCTAGCGGGAGTCGCCTACGAGCAGTACTTC.

The J gene is TRBJ2-1, the V gene TRBV27, with 7 bases aligning to TRBD2. Germline assignment: CDR1 MNHEY and CDR2 SMNVEV (reference sequence). CDR3 length equals 15 residues. Trimming took 7 bases from V and 7 from J; bases not matched to a gene: 13. The CDR3 is CASTRTSGMGNEQFF. CDR3 coding DNA: TGTGCCAGCACCAGGACTAGTGGGATGGGTAATGAGCAGTTCTTC.

This clonotype has just a few counts. The V and J genes are TRBV6-6 and TRBJ1-2; TRBD1 is a possible D gene (5 bases). The V gene's germline CDR1 is MNHNY and CDR2 SVGAGI (reference sequence). V gave up 6 bases and J gave up 9 bases, with 20 bases separating them. The CDR3 has 14 amino acids. CDR3 amino acids: CASSRSGVTGRYTF. In DNA form, the CDR3 reads TGTGCCAGCAGCCGATCCGGGGTTACGGGGCGCTACACCTTC.

V and J are TRBV3-1 and TRBJ2-4; 11 bases map to TRBD2. Germline lookup yields CDR1 LGHDT and CDR2 YNNKEL (reference sequence). Losses at the gene ends were 1 base for V and 2 bases for J; bases not matched to a gene: 7. The CDR3 has 18 residues. The CDR3 sequence is CASSQGPSSGRSKNIQYF. The DNA of the CDR3 is TGTGCCAGCAGCCAAGGACCGTCTAGCGGGAGGTCCAAAAACATTCAGTACTTC.

The V and J genes are TRBV10-2 and TRBJ2-1; D is possibly TRBD2 (6 bases). Trimming removed 3 bases from V and 1 base from J, with 13 bases in between. This CDR3 has 16 residues. Germline CDR1 reads WSHSY; CDR2 reads SAAADI. The CDR3 region is CASSDTIRGSYNEQFF. CDR3 coding DNA: TGCGCCAGCAGTGATACCATCCGGGGGTCCTACAATGAGCAGTTCTTC.

V is TRBV4-3 and J is TRBJ2-7; TRBD1 aligns across 10 bases. This CDR3 has 14 amino acids. V lost 7 bases to trimming and J lost 6 bases; unmatched junction nucleotides: 9. Germline values: CDR1 LGHNA, CDR2 YSLEER. The CDR3 is CASIRDRGMGEQYF. CDR3 coding DNA: TGCGCCAGCATCCGGGACAGGGGAATGGGCGAGCAGTACTTC.